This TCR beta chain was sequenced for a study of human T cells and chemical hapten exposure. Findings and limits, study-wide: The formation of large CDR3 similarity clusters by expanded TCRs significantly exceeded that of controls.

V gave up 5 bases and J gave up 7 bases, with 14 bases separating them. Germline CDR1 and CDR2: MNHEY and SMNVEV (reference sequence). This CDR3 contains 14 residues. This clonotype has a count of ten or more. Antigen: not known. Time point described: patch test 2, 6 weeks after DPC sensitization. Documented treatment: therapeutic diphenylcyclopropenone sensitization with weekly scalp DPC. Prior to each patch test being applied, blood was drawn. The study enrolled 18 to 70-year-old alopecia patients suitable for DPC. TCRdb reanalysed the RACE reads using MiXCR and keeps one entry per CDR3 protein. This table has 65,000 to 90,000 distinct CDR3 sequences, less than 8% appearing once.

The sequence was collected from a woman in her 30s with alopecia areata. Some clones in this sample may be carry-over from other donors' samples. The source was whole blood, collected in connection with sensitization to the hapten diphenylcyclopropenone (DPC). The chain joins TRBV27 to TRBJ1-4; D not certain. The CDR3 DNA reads TGTGCCAGCAGTGAGATCAAAGGCAGTGAAAAACTGTTTTTT. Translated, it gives CASSEIKGSEKLFF.